Below, 15 T cell receptor beta chains from the same sample are listed, as sequenced in a study of OX40 agonist ivuxolimab in advanced cancers. Some clones are missing from TCRdb's copy, which holds only in-frame ones; the method was immunoSEQ multiplex PCR. The data contain more than 50,000 clones, 85% of them seen just once; the ten biggest clones take up about 4.2%. The sample consisted of CD4+ or CD8+ T cells sorted from blood, taken in a trial of the OX40 agonist ivuxolimab. These receptors were taken from an adult with an advanced solid tumor such as melanoma, head and neck, liver or kidney cancer.

V usage is TRBV21-1 and J usage is TRBJ1-2; the table's TRBD1 call for D was not verified on the DNA. TRBV21-1 is designated a pseudogene. The CDR3 covers 14 residues. CDR3 sequence reads: CASLSRGSYYGYTF. The CDR3 DNA sequence: TGTGCCAGCCTCTCCAGGGGCTCCTACTATGGCTACACCTTC.

The rearrangement joins TRBV7-9 to TRBJ2-2, with TRBD1 as a possible D gene (5 bases). The CDR3 extends over 14 amino acids. The V end lost 5 bases, the J end lost 1 base, and 8 bases lay between the germline ends. CDR1 and CDR2 (germline): SEHNR, FQNEAQ (reference sequence). The CDR3 sequence: CASSTQGNTGELFF. The CDR3 coding sequence is TGTGCCAGCAGCACCCAGGGGAACACCGGGGAGCTGTTTTTT.

The rearrangement uses TRBV2 and TRBJ2-3; maybe TRBD1 (5 bases). This CDR3 is built from 15 residues. Germline CDR1 SNHLY, CDR2 FYNNEI. Trimming stripped 3 bases from V and 3 bases from J, with 13 bases between. The CDR3: CASSDRSGLTDTQYF. For the CDR3, the DNA is TGTGCCAGCAGTGATAGGTCAGGGTTAACAGATACGCAGTATTTT.

There are a few counts of this clone. The chain couples TRBV15 to TRBJ1-5; a possible D gene is TRBD1 (6 bases). Germline CDR1 is LNHNV and CDR2 is YYDKDF (reference sequence). Deletions cut 6 bases from V and 4 bases from J, with 13 bases between. CDR3 length equals 14 residues. CDR3 in amino acids: CATSPGHRNQPQHF. CDR3 coding DNA: TGTGCCACCAGTCCGGGACACAGGAATCAGCCCCAGCATTTT. The variable domain in full, completed from reference TRBV15 and TRBJ1-5, reads DAMVIQNPRYQVTQFGKPVTLSCSQTLNHNVMYWYQQKSSQAPKLLFHYYDKDFNNEADTPDNFQSRRPNTSFCFLDIRSPGLGDTAMYLCATSPGHRNQPQHFGDGTRLSIL.

This clone has just one count. This rearrangement joins TRBV19 to TRBJ2-5; 9 bases are a match to TRBD2. Trimming at V came to 3 bases and at J to 4 bases, leaving 9 bases not matched to a gene. The CDR3 is made up of 16 amino acids. Germline CDR1 is LNHDA and CDR2 is SQIVND (reference sequence). CDR3 in amino acids: CASSMGISGRAETQYF. The CDR3 DNA follows: TGTGCCAGTAGTATGGGGATTAGCGGGAGAGCAGAGACCCAGTACTTC.

This chain uses TRBV7-9 with TRBJ2-2; D might be TRBD1 (6 bases). V was clipped by 1 base and J by 5 bases, with 11 bases between them. Germline V gives CDR1 SEHNR, CDR2 FQNEAQ (reference sequence). CDR3 size: 15 residues. The CDR3 reads CASSLVRGWTGELFF. The CDR3 DNA reads as TGTGCCAGCAGCTTAGTCAGGGGTTGGACCGGGGAGCTGTTTTTT.

The gene calls are TRBV29-1 and TRBJ2-6, with D uncertain. Germline loops: CDR1 SQVTM, CDR2 ANQGSEA. CDR3 length: 14 amino acids. V was cut by 3 bases and J by 0 bases, with 6 bases left in between. CDR3 loop: CSVESVSGANVLTF. The CDR3 DNA reads as TGCAGCGTTGAGTCAGTCTCTGGGGCCAACGTCCTGACTTTC.

The rearrangement joins TRBV28 to TRBJ2-2, with unresolved D. CDR1 and CDR2 from the germline V gene are MDHEN and SYDVKM. Trimming took off 7 bases at V and 0 bases at J, with 12 bases between the two ends. This CDR3 region has 15 residues. CDR3 sequence (DNA): TGTGCCAGCAAAGTTAACAGAGCGAACACCGGGGAGCTGTTTTTT. Translation: CASKVNRANTGELFF.

This chain uses TRBV19 with TRBJ2-2; D unclear. The CDR3 is 14 amino acids. V gave up 6 bases and J gave up 3 bases, with 11 bases separating them. In germline, CDR1 is LNHDA, CDR2 SQIVND (reference sequence). The CDR3 here is CASSPRWDTGELFF. The DNA of the CDR3 is TGTGCCAGTAGCCCAAGGTGGGACACCGGGGAGCTGTTTTTT.

This chain connects TRBV2 to TRBJ1-3, with D maybe TRBD1 (5 bases). The V end lost 6 bases, the J end lost 3 bases, and 9 bases lay between the germline ends. The germline CDR1 and CDR2 sequences are SNHLY and FYNNEI. The CDR3 is made up of 13 amino acids. The CDR3 coding sequence is TGTGCCAGCAGCAGGGCTGATGGAAACACCATATATTTT. Its protein is CASSRADGNTIYF.

The CDR3 nucleotides are TGTGCCACCAGAAAACAGGGGGCTTCCTACAATGAGCAGTTCTTC. This sequence encodes CATRKQGASYNEQFF. V usage is TRBV15 and J usage is TRBJ2-1, with 9 bases lining up with TRBD1. The J segment lost 1 base and the V segment lost 6 bases, leaving 4 bases of the junction unmatched. CDR1 and CDR2 from the germline V gene are LNHNV and YYDKDF (reference sequence). CDR3 length equals 15 residues.

The chain carries TRBV28 and TRBJ2-5, with no clear D. The CDR3 spans 14 residues. V was clipped by 2 bases and J by 5 bases, with 12 bases between them. CDR1 MDHEN and CDR2 SYDVKM come from the germline V gene. In DNA form, the CDR3 reads TGTGCCAGCAGTTTAAGATCCGGACGGGAGACCCAGTACTTC. This encodes CASSLRSGRETQYF.

The rearrangement links TRBV6-5 to TRBJ1-1, with D unclear. V was trimmed by 6 bases and J by 1 base, leaving 15 bases between them. CDR3 length equals 15 residues. The germline V gene has CDR1 MNHEY and CDR2 SVGAGI. The CDR3 nucleotides read TGTGCCAGCAGCCCCTTTGAGAGAGCGAACACTGAAGCTTTCTTT. Amino acids: CASSPFERANTEAFF.

The CDR3 region is CASRDSGTGELFF. The CDR3 nucleotides read TGCGCCAGCAGGGACAGTGGGACCGGGGAGCTGTTTTTT. The chain carries TRBV10-2 and TRBJ2-2; possible D gene TRBD1, 6 bases. Trimming shortened V by 6 bases and J by 5 bases, and 10 bases separated the two germline ends. Germline V gene lookup returns CDR1 WSHSY and CDR2 SAAADI. The CDR3 is 13 residues long.

This clone was observed a few times. The chain joins TRBV4-2 to TRBJ2-6; 8 bases agree with TRBD2. The length of the CDR3 is 17 residues. J gave up 0 bases and V 1 base, and 2 bases lay outside the gene matches. The germline V gene encodes CDR1 LGHNA and CDR2 YNFKEQ. As DNA, the CDR3 is TGTGCCAGCAGCCAAGTGGGACTAGTCTCTGGGGCCAACGTCCTGACTTTC. It encodes CASSQVGLVSGANVLTF.